This T cell receptor (beta chain) was sequenced during a study of control samples from healthy donors and cancer patients. The CDR3 is 17 residues long. Germline V gene data show CDR1 as GTSNPN and CDR2 as SVGIG (reference sequence). Trimming removed 0 bases from V and 4 bases from J, with 21 bases in between. Repertoires were generated with immunoSEQ multiplex PCR, while TCRdb's copy carries only in-frame clones and drops some. Counted here are some 120,000 clones, 80% to 90% occurring once; the ten biggest clones make up around 1.1%. The V call is TRBV30, the J call TRBJ1-2; D not certain. The sequenced material came from PBMCs. The sequence was collected from a woman aged 50 to 60 with colorectal cancer. CDR3 DNA sequence: TGTGCCTGGAGTGTAGCATTCGGCCGTCAAGAGGGCTATGGCTACACCTTC. Amino acids: CAWSVAFGRQEGYGYTF.